This T cell receptor (beta chain) was sequenced during a study of shared clonotypes between healthy human individuals. The CDR3 totals 16 residues. Losses at the gene ends were 0 bases for V and 2 bases for J; bases not matched to a gene: 7. Germline V gene sequence: CDR1 MNHEY, CDR2 SVGAGI. Naive CD8 cells, CD45RO-negative and positively selected for CCR7, excluded terminally differentiated effector memory CD45RA+ cells. Donors were healthy HIV-negative adults without recently reported acute infections or vaccinations. The donors, all of them Caucasian adults, lived in Nashville, Tennessee. The authors distributed each subset's genomic DNA evenly over several immunoSEQ plates. Replicate sorted-subset PCRs were loaded with roughly 200 ng DNA, tens of thousands of T cell genomes. Data came from immunoSEQ multiplex PCR; TCRdb stores just in-frame clones and leaves some out. The sample gives nearly 600,000 clones, about 95% of which show up once; 0.085% to 0.11% is in the top ten.

Material: naive CD8+ T cells sorted from blood. The sequence was obtained from a woman aged 25 to 45 in good health. The chain combines TRBV6-5 with TRBJ2-7; 7 bases align to TRBD1. The CDR3 region is CASSYSKDRPTYEQYF. CDR3 DNA sequence: TGTGCCAGCAGTTACTCGAAGGACAGGCCAACCTACGAGCAGTACTTC.